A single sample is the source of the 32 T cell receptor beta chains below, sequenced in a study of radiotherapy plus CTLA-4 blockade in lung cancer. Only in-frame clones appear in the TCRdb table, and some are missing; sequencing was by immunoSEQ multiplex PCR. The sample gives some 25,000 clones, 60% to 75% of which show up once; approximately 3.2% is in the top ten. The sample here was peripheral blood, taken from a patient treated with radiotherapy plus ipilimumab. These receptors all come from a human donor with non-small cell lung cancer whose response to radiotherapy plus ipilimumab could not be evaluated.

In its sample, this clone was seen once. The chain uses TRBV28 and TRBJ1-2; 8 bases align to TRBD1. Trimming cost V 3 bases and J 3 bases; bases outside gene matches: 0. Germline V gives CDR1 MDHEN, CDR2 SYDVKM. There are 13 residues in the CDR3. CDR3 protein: CASSLDRDYGYTF. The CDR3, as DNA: TGTGCCAGCAGTTTGGACAGGGACTATGGCTACACCTTC.

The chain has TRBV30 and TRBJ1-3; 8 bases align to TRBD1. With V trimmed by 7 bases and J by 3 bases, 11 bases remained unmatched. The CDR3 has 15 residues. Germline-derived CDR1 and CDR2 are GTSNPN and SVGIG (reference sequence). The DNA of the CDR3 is TGTGCCTATACCAAAGCAGACAGGGGTGGAAACACCATATATTTT. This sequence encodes CAYTKADRGGNTIYF.

CDR3 DNA: TGTGCCAGCAGTTTATTGCAGGGTTTGGCTGAAGCTTTCTTT. Translation: CASSLLQGLAEAFF. This chain links TRBV28 with TRBJ1-1; D might be TRBD1 (5 bases). Trimming pared 1 base from V and 6 bases from J, leaving 12 bases between. The CDR3 consists of 14 residues. Per germline, CDR1 MDHEN and CDR2 SYDVKM.

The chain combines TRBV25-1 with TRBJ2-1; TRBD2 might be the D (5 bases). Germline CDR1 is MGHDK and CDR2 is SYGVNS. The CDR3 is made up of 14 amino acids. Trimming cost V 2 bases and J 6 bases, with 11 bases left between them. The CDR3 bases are TGTGCCAGCAGTGAACCCGGACTGTCCAATGAGCAGTTCTTC. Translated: CASSEPGLSNEQFF.

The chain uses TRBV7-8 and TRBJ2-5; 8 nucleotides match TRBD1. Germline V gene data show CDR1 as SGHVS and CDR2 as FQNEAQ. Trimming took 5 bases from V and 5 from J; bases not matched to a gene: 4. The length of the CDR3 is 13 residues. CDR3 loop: CASSGRGRETQYF. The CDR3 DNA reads TGTGCCAGCAGCGGCAGGGGGCGTGAGACCCAGTACTTC.

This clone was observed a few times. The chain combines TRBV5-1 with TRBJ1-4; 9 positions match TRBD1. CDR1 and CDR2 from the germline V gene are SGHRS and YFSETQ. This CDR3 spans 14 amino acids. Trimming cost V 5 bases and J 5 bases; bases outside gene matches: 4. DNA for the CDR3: TGCGCCAGCAGGGGACAGGGTACGAATGAAAAACTGTTTTTT. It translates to CASRGQGTNEKLFF.

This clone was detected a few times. DNA of the CDR3: TGTGCCAGCAGCAAATCGGGACAAGGACAGGGGCTCCACGAGCAGTACTTC. Amino acid sequence: CASSKSGQGQGLHEQYF. This chain links TRBV21-1 with TRBJ2-7; TRBD1 was called by the table and not checked on the DNA. TRBV21-1 represents a pseudogene. The CDR3 covers 17 residues.

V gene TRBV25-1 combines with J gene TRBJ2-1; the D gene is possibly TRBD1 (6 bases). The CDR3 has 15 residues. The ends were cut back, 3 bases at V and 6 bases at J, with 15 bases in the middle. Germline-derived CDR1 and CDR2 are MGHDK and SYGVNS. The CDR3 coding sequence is TGTGCCAGCAGTGATCCCAACAGGGTTAGCAATGAGCAGTTCTTC. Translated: CASSDPNRVSNEQFF.

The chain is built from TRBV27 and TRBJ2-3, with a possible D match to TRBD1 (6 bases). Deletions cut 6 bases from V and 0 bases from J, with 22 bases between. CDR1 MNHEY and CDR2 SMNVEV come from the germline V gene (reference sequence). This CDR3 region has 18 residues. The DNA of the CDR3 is TGTGCCAGCAGCCAGGGACAAAGTGAATCGCCTAGCACAGATACGCAGTATTTT. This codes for CASSQGQSESPSTDTQYF.

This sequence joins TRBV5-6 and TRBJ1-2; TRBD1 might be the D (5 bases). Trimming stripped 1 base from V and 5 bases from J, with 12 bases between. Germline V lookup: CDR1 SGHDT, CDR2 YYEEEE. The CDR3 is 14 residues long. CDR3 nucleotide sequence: TGTGCCAGCAGCTTGCGTGGGACTCCTTATGGCTACACCTTC. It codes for CASSLRGTPYGYTF.

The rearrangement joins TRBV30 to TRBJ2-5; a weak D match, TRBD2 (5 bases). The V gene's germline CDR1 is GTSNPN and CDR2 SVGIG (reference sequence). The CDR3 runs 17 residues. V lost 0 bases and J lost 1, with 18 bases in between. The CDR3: CAWSVRGRASAQETQYF. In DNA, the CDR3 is TGTGCCTGGAGTGTACGAGGGCGGGCAAGCGCCCAAGAGACCCAGTACTTC.

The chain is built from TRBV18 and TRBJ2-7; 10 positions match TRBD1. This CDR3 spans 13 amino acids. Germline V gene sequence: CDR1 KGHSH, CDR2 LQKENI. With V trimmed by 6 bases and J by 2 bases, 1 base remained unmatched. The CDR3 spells CASSGTGAYEQYF. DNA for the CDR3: TGTGCCAGCTCCGGGACAGGGGCCTACGAGCAGTACTTC.

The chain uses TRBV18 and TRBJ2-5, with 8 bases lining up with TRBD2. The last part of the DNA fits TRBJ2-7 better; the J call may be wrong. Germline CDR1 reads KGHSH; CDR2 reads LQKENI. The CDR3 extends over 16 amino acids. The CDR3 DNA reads TGTGCCAGCTCACCAGCCCCGGGACTAGGGGCCTACGAGCAGTACTTC. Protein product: CASSPAPGLGAYEQYF.

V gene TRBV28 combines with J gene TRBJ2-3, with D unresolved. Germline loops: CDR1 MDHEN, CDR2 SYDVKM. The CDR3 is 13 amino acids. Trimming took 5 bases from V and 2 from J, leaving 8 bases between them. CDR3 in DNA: TGTGCCAGCAGTCCCTACTTCACAGATACGCAGTATTTT. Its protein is CASSPYFTDTQYF. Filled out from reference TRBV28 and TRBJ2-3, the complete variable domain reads DVKVTQSSRYLVKRTGEKVFLECVQDMDHENMFWYRQDPGLGLRLIYFSYDVKMKEKGDIPEGYSVSREKKERFSLILESASTNQTSMYLCASSPYFTDTQYFGPGTRLTVL.

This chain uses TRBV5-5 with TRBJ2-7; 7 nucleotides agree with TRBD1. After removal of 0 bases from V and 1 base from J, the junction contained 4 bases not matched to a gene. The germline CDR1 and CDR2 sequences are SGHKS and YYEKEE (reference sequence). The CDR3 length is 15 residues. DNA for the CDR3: TGTGCCAGCAGCTTGGGTCCGGGACAGTCCTACGAGCAGTACTTC. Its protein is CASSLGPGQSYEQYF.

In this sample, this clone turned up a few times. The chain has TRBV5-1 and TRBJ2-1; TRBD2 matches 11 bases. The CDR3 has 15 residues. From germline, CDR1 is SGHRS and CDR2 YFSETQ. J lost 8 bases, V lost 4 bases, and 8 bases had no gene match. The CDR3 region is CASSVLAGEMDEQFF. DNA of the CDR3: TGCGCCAGCAGCGTACTAGCGGGAGAGATGGATGAGCAGTTCTTC.

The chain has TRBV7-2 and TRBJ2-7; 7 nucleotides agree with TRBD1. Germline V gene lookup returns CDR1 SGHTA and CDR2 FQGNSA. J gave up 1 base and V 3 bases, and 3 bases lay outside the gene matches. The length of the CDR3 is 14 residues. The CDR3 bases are TGTGCCAGCAGCTTGGGACAGTATTCCTACGAGCAGTACTTC. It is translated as CASSLGQYSYEQYF. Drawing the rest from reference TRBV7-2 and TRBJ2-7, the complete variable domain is GAGVSQSPSNKVTEKGKDVELRCDPISGHTALYWYRQSLGQGLEFLIYFQGNSAPDKSGLPSDRFSAERTGGSVSTLTIQRTQQEDSAVYLCASSLGQYSYEQYFGPGTRLTVT.

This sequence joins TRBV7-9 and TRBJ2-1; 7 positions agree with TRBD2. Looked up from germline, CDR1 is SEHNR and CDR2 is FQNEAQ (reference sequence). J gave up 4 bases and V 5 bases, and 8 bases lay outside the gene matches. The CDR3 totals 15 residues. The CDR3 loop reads CASSRGSGTYNEQFF. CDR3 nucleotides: TGTGCCAGCAGCCGAGGAAGCGGGACTTACAATGAGCAGTTCTTC.

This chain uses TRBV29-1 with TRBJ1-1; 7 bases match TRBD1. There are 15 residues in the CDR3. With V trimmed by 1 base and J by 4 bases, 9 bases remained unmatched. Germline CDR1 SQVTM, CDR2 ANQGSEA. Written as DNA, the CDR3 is TGCAGCGTTGAAGGATCAGGGGGGTATAGCACTGAAGCTTTCTTT. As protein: CSVEGSGGYSTEAFF. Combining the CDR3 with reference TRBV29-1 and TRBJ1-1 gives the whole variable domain SAVISQKPSRDICQRGTSLTIQCQVDSQVTMMFWYRQQPGQSLTLIATANQGSEATYESGFVIDKFPISRPNLTFSTLTVSNMSPEDSSIYLCSVEGSGGYSTEAFFGQGTRLTVV.

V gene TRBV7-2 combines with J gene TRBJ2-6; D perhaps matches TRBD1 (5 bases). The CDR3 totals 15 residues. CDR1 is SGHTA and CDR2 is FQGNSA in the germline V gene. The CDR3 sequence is CASRGQSSGANVLTF. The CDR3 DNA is TGTGCGAGTCGAGGACAAAGCTCTGGGGCCAACGTCCTGACTTTC. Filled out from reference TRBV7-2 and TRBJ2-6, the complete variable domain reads GAGVSQSPSNKVTEKGKDVELRCDPISGHTALYWYRQSLGQGLEFLIYFQGNSAPDKSGLPSDRFSAERTGGSVSTLTIQRTQQEDSAVYLCASRGQSSGANVLTFGAGSRLTVL.

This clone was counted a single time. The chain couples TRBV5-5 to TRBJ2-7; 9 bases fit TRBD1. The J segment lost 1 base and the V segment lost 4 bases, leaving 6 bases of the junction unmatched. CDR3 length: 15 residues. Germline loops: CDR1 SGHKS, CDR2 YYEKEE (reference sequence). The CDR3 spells CASSPGQGYSYEQYF. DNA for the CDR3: TGTGCCAGCAGCCCGGGACAGGGATATTCCTACGAGCAGTACTTC.

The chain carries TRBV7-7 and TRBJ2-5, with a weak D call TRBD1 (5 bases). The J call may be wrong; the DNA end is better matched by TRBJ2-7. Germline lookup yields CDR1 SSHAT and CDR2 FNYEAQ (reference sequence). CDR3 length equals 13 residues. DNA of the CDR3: TGTGCCAGCAGTCCTGGACACACTCGCGAGCAGTACTTC. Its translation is CASSPGHTREQYF.

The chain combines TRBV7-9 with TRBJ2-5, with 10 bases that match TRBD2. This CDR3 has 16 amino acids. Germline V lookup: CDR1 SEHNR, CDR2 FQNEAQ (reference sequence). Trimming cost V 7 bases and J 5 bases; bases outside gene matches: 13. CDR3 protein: CASNPSGSVSAETQYF. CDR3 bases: TGTGCCAGCAACCCTAGCGGGAGTGTTTCGGCGGAGACCCAGTACTTC.

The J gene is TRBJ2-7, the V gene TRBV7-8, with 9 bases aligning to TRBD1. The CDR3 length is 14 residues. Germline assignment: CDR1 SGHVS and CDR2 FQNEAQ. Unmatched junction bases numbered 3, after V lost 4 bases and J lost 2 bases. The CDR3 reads CASSWGQGPYEQYF. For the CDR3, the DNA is TGTGCCAGCAGCTGGGGACAGGGCCCCTACGAGCAGTACTTC.

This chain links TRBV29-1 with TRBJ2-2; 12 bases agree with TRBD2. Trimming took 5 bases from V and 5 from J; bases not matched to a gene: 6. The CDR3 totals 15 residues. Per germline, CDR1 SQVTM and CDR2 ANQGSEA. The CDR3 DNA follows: TGCAGCGTTACAACCACTAGCGGGGGGACCGGGGAGCTGTTTTTT. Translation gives CSVTTTSGGTGELFF.

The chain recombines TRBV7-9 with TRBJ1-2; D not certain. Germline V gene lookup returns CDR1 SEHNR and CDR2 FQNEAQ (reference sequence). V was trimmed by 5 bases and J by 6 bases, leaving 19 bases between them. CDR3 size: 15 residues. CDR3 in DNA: TGTGCCAGCAGCCCTAGGCGGACGGCGGAGGATGGCTACACCTTC. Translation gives CASSPRRTAEDGYTF.

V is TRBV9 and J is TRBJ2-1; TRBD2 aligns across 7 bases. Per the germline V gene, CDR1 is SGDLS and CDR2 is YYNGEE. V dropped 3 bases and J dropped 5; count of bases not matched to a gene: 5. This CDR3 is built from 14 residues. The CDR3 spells CASSDWLADNEQFF. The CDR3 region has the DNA TGTGCCAGCAGCGATTGGCTAGCGGACAATGAGCAGTTCTTC.

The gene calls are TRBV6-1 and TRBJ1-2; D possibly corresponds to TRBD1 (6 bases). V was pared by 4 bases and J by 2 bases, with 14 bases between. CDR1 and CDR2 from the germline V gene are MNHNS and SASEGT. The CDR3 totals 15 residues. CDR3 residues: CASSAGKTGNYGYTF. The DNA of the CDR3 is TGTGCCAGCAGTGCCGGCAAAACAGGGAACTATGGCTACACCTTC.

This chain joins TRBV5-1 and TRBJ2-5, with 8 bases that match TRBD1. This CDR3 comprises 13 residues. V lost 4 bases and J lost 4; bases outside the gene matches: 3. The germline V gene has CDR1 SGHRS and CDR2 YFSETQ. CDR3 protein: CASSLQGGETQYF. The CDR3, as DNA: TGCGCCAGCAGCCTACAGGGGGGAGAGACCCAGTACTTC.

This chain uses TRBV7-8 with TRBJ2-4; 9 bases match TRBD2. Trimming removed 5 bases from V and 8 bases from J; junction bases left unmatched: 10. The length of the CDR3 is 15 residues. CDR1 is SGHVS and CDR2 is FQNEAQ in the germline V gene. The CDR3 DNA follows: TGTGCCAGCAGCCCACTGGGACTAGCTACGCACATTCAGTACTTC. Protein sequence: CASSPLGLATHIQYF.

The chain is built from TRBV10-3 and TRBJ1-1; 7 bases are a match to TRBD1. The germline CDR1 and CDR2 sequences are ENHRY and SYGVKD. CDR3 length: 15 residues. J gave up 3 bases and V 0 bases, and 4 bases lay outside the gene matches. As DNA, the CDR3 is TGTGCCATCAGTGAGTCTGGTCAGGGGGACACTGAAGCTTTCTTT. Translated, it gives CAISESGQGDTEAFF.

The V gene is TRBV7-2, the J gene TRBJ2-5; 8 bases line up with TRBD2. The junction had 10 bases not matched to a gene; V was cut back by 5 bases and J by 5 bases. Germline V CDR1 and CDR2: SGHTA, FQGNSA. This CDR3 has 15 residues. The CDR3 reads CASSPGSGIVETQYF. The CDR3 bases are TGTGCCAGCAGCCCTGGTAGCGGGATTGTGGAGACCCAGTACTTC.